The T cell receptor (beta chain) under discussion was sequenced for a study of low-dose radiotherapy and immunotherapy resistance in tumors. Whole-study context: Cohort 1 got 0.5 Gy per fraction every 2 weeks, 6.5 Gy in total. Every two weeks patients got nivolumab 240 mg flat dose, plus ipilimumab 1 mg/kg every six weeks, intravenously. On a schedule of every two weeks, intravenous cyclophosphamide at a dose of 200 mg/m2 was delivered one day before each radiation and immunotherapy administration.

The PCR that amplified TCRs ran for around 22 cycles, relying on a constant-region primer and a V-primer adapter. In vitro transcription was used to amplify the isolated mRNA. TCRdb passed the reads through MiXCR, listing each CDR3 protein once. Found here are roughly 52,000 distinct CDR3 sequences, 33% of them singletons; the top ten hold approximately 8.4%. This sample's time point: after trial treatment. The treatment denotes: LDRT plus nivolumab, ipilimumab, low-dose cyclophosphamide and aspirin (RACIN trial). A note on this clonotype: It differs at one base from a far larger clone, so likely a read error.

This CDR3 comprises 19 residues. The germline V and J ends were trimmed by 7 bases and 1 base, with 23 bases remaining between them. CDR1 and CDR2 (germline): SGHVS, FQNEAQ. This receptor was obtained from a male donor with rectosigmoid adenocarcinoma. The chain combines TRBV7-8 with TRBJ2-6; either TRBD1 or TRBD2 may supply D (7 bases each). Sample: PBMCs, taken after low-dose radiotherapy plus immunotherapy. CDR3 DNA: TGTGCCAGCATCCTAGCAGGGGGAGGGGCCTTATCTGGGGCCAACGTCCTGACTTTC. It encodes CASILAGGGALSGANVLTF.